This T cell receptor beta chain derives from a study of cytomegalovirus exposure and HLA in healthy donors (dated by TCRdb to about 2017). For the wider study: An earlier analysis of a few hundred of the donors reported approximately 280 Gb of sequence data and 117 million unique TCR beta sequences obtained from about 200 million T cells. About 280 gigabases of sequencing data and approximately 92 million unique TCR sequences made up an early release that covered 500 to 700 HLA-typed donors. Among roughly 400 genotyped donors of the cohort, an average of around 240,000 unique TCR beta nucleotide sequences were sequenced per donor, around 18% of them non-productive. HLA typing included class I and class II loci at four-digit resolution. Because of strong linkage in the cohort, a handful of DR-DQ haplotypes were treated as single units for association and clustering. The aim of the study was to test whether cataloging public T cell receptors could identify signatures of past pathogen exposure. Of the approximately 400 genotyped donors, 80% to 90% were placed in the genetic ancestry cluster associated with self-reported Caucasian donors. A later analysis re-analyzed previously published TCR beta repertoires from 600 to 850 donors and added high-resolution HLA genotyping to study TCR occurrence patterns. In the later analysis, no new phenotypic data were used to find candidate immune exposures; instead, reliance was placed on TCR beta sequences and their occurrence across donors. A later genetic analysis took genome-wide SNP genotypes for about 60% of the roughly 670 donors and used that subset as a discovery cohort. The study combined high-throughput TCR immunosequencing, statistical association of individual TCRs with disease status, and machine learning to predict cytomegalovirus infection status. All discovery cohort repertoires had been generated using a single sequencing platform. Along with the roughly 670-subject first cohort, a separate validation cohort of around 110 different subjects was used. Typing coverage varied by locus: roughly 620-640 donors for A, B, C, DRB1 and DQB1; around 560 for DQA1; nearly 610 for DPA1; more than 450 for DPB1. Using immunosequencing, the study profiled T cell repertoires from 550 to 750 subjects and related those repertoires to cytomegalovirus serostatus. An earlier analysis of around 580 of the donors used high-throughput TCR beta sequencing to judge whether each TCR beta V gene segment behaved as functional or pseudogenic. Donor age, sex, ethnicity and CMV serostatus were compiled alongside the repertoire data. The investigation overall reported the following: The earlier analysis of a few hundred of the donors excluded roughly 17 rarely observed V segments, including chromosome 9 orphons, because counts were too low. In an earlier analysis of 587 of the donors, most TCR beta V segments appeared in productive rearrangements about 87% or about 30% of the time, broadly matching IMGT annotations. The presence/absence analyses assumed that sequencing depth was roughly uniform across donors, and that assumption may not be true. The cohort was sequenced for TCR beta chains only, and without alpha or paired-chain data the features that could be detected were limited. A later analysis associated about 17,000 TCR beta sequences with specific HLA alleles at a false discovery rate of 0.05. A cluster of highly shared sequence variants was judged likely to represent a technical artifact of the sequencing pipeline. A later analysis found that most CMV-associated TCR beta chains appeared HLA-restricted, with HLA associations seemingly driven largely by CMV exposure. Immune exposure information for the cohort was limited to CMV serostatus. A later analysis reported that several top co-occurrence clusters appeared linked to parvovirus B19, influenza, CMV and Epstein-Barr virus. An association between a missense DCLRE1C variant and V-gene and J-gene trimming of TCR beta chains was found in a later genetic analysis and replicated in an independent cohort. In a later genetic analysis, fewer N-insertions in productive TCRs were reported among donors in an Asian-associated ancestry cluster than the approximately 710-donor mean. In both the original and validation cohorts, the classifier was reported to diagnose cytomegalovirus status with high specificity and sensitivity. Because HLA typing was unavailable for some donors at each locus, only the typed subset was used in association tests. According to the authors, the approach could potentially be generalized to other disease states and immunological phenotypes. Three of the identified cytomegalovirus-associated TCR beta chains were confirmed in vitro to be specific for cytomegalovirus antigens. A later analysis found that TCR association rates varied across HLA loci, with DRB1 alleles showing the most associated TCRs and HLA-C alleles the fewest. In a later analysis, HLA-associated TCR beta chains were found to be more clonally expanded and to have lower generation probabilities than equally common non-associated chains. When HLA alleles, especially DR and DQ, strongly co-occurred, TCR associations were difficult to assign to individual alleles. A further reported finding was that TCR beta sequences accurately predicted the HLA-A and HLA-B alleles for most subjects in the first cohort. The study gave a list of 150 to 200 TCR beta chains associated with cytomegalovirus. Correlated functional status among segregating V segments might be attributable to linkage disequilibrium, but an unknown experimental factor could not be ruled out. While some public TCRs were present in many individuals, most TCR sequences turned up only very rarely across donors.

As for this clone: Its target antigen remains unknown. One base away there is no much larger clone; base qualities are not given.

The cohort comprised fewer than 700 healthy bone marrow donors. All cohort members were sampled while nominally healthy, although unrecorded immune exposures were likely present. The donor was CMV seropositive and was included in the group of 250 to 300 seropositive cohort members. A peripheral blood sample was collected from each donor, and TCR beta sequencing was performed on peripheral blood mononuclear cells. The Qiagen DNeasy Blood Extraction Kit was used to extract genomic DNA from the blood cell samples. The library was built by means of the immunoSEQ multiplex PCR assay. For the multiplex PCR, a mixture combining 60 forward primers for TCR Vbeta segments and 13 reverse primers for TCR Jbeta segments was used. Amplification of the CDR3 region of rearranged TCR beta genes was performed with a multiplex PCR assay on genomic DNA. On the Illumina HiSeq System, the amplified TCR beta libraries were sequenced as 87-base-pair reads. The original pipeline was this. Across the 670 or so repertoires, a later analysis counted approximately 83 million unique TCR beta chains, roughly 11 million of which were shared by at least two donors. A nearest-neighbor algorithm error-corrected the raw reads and collapsed the reads into unique sequences, merging closely related sequences to remove PCR and sequencing errors. CDR3 sequences were aligned to IMGT reference sequences to assign V, D and J gene segments. For a sequence to be retained, at least a six-nucleotide match to both a V gene segment and a J gene segment was required. Rearrangements were classified as productive when the CDR3 lacked stop codons and remained in frame with V and J, and all other rearrangements were classified as non-productive. Following IMGT convention, CDR3 was defined as the stretch from the second conserved V-encoded cysteine up to the conserved J-encoded phenylalanine. The earlier analysis of 587 of the donors excluded sequences that lacked an unambiguous match to a single V gene segment. In an earlier analysis of a few hundred of the donors, V segments were called functional above 56.7% productive rearrangements and were called segregating when the between-donor standard deviation exceeded 5%. To diagnose cytomegalovirus status from the catalog of TCR beta chain sequences, a statistical classification framework was built. V and J gene assignment, in a later analysis, came from comparing TCR nucleotide sequences with IMGT/GENE-DB human TR gene sequences. In a later analysis, CDR3 sequences and most-parsimonious VDJ recombination scenarios were assigned using the TCRdist pipeline. In a later analysis, every TCR beta chain was defined by the combination of its CDR3 amino acid sequence and its V-gene family, and reads without a unique V-gene family were dropped. As a way to deal with suspected cross-contamination and a sequencing artifact, a later analysis dropped hundreds of nucleotide sequences that were highly shared and had low generation probability. In a later analysis, a clonal expansion index was calculated for each public chain from normalized within-repertoire ranks of inferred template counts. Generation probabilities in a later analysis came from a VDJ recombination model fitted to out-of-frame rearrangements, and those results were checked against IGoR. Hypergeometric tests were used in a later analysis to score TCR-TCR, TCR-HLA and TCR-CMV co-occurrence, with a repertoire-size bias correction applied to the TCR pairs. False discovery rates were estimated in a later analysis by permuting HLA or CMV assignments 20 times. In a later analysis, co-occurring TCRs were grouped with DBSCAN, and TCRdist sequence similarity was added when clustering was performed within HLA-allele-positive subsets. For co-occurrence clustering, repertoires with fewer than 30,000 or more than 120,000 public chains were excluded, along with roughly 5 repertoires with anomalous nucleotide sharing. Here the immuneACCESS table is served through TCRdb, limited to in-frame sequences with V and J called. Missing clones are a known gap in these copies; in checked studies unresolved V genes cover under half, and the rest lacks a known reason. V and J calls and clone size are those listed in that table; D and trimming were worked out from the DNA. The sample profile shows approximately 80,000 clones; about three quarters of them were found once. The ten largest clones take up around 2.5% of the sample.

The sequenced material came from PBMCs. The TCR comes from a male donor in good health and CMV-seropositive.

The DNA reads TGTGCCAGCAGCGCCGCCAGGGGCTATCCCGGGGAGCTGTTTTTT. Translated, it gives CASSAARGYPGELFF. The V and J segments used are TRBV9 and TRBJ2-2; matching of 6 bases hints at TRBD1 as the D gene. Spanning cysteine to phenylalanine, the CDR3 consists of 15 amino acids. Just the 45-base CDR3 DNA is kept, in frame starting at base 1. CDR1 and CDR2 (SGDLS, YYNGEE) derive from the germline V gene. V drops 3 bases and J drops 6 bases, leaving 15 bases in between.